A selection of T cell receptor beta chains follows, all from one sample in a study of shared clonotypes between healthy human individuals. The method was immunoSEQ multiplex PCR; TCRdb's version includes in-frame clones alone and lacks a portion of them. Of some 2,000,000 clones in the sample, 90% to 97% were seen once. Sequencing was done on a sample of naive CD4+ T cells sorted from blood. Receptors originate from a man between 18 and 29 years old in good health. Both conserved end residues are part of each CDR3. The D gene is left open where the match is weak. Expanded clones get a size class; other rows say once, few or many, or leave the size out.

j_gene	d_gene	abundance	v_gene	CDR3aa	CDR3nt
TRBJ1-2	TRBD1	NA	TRBV5-4	CASSFPTGDNGYTF	TGTGCCAGCAGCTTTCCGACAGGGGATAATGGCTACACCTTC
TRBJ1-2	NA	NA	TRBV5-3	CARSPTGPGYYGYTF	TGTGCCAGAAGCCCGACAGGCCCTGGGTACTATGGCTACACCTTC
TRBJ1-3	NA	NA	TRBV7-9	CASSLGTGNTIYF	TGTGCCAGCAGCTTAGGGACTGGAAACACCATATATTTT
TRBJ1-4	NA	NA	TRBV6-6	CASTPSGVTNEKLFF	TGTGCCAGCACCCCCTCCGGGGTGACTAATGAAAAACTGTTTTTT
TRBJ1-1	NA	NA	TRBV6-5	CASSYLQKNTEAFF	TGTGCCAGCAGTTACCTTCAGAAGAACACTGAAGCTTTCTTT
TRBJ1-2	TRBD1	NA	TRBV6-1	CASSVARRGGLYGYTF	TGTGCCAGCAGTGTAGCTCGGCGAGGGGGCCTCTATGGCTACACCTTC
TRBJ1-1	NA	NA	TRBV7-2	CASSSPGSGNTEAFF	TGTGCCAGCAGCTCTCCAGGGTCAGGGAACACTGAAGCTTTCTTT
TRBJ2-7	TRBD1	NA	TRBV5-1	CASTPGTGTYEQYF	TGCGCCAGCACACCCGGGACAGGGACCTACGAGCAGTACTTC
TRBJ2-7	NA	once	TRBV6-5	CASSEADRREQYF	TGTGCCAGCAGTGAAGCTGATCGTCGCGAGCAGTACTTC
TRBJ2-6	TRBD1	NA	TRBV5-6	CASSPGTGGGGANVLTF	TGTGCCAGCAGCCCTGGGACAGGGGGAGGTGGGGCCAACGTCCTGACTTTC
TRBJ1-6	NA	NA	TRBV6-5	CASSYEGRVGSPLHF	TGTGCCAGCAGTTACGAGGGCAGGGTTGGCTCACCCCTCCACTTT
TRBJ2-5	NA	NA	TRBV7-3	CASSLRPEETQYF	TGTGCCAGCAGCTTACGGCCTGAAGAGACCCAGTACTTC
TRBJ1-5	NA	NA	TRBV28	CASSLAGHMGNQPQHF	TGTGCCAGCAGTTTAGCAGGTCACATGGGCAATCAGCCCCAGCATTTT
TRBJ2-7	NA	NA	TRBV7-9	CASSFSGAYEQYF	TGTGCCAGCAGCTTTTCCGGGGCTTACGAGCAGTACTTC
TRBJ2-1	NA	NA	TRBV4-3	CASSQDSFWETYNEQFF	TGCGCCAGCAGCCAAGATTCTTTTTGGGAGACCTACAATGAGCAGTTCTTC
TRBJ1-2	NA	NA	TRBV10-3	CAITGDYGYTF	TGTGCCATCACGGGCGACTATGGCTACACCTTC
TRBJ1-1	NA	NA	TRBV2	CASRADSVGGTEAFF	TGTGCCAGCAGAGCTGACAGCGTGGGGGGCACTGAAGCTTTCTTT
TRBJ2-7	TRBD1	once	TRBV7-9	CASSTGQGTYEQYF	TGTGCCAGCAGCACGGGACAGGGAACCTACGAGCAGTACTTC
TRBJ2-5	TRBD1	NA	TRBV6-1	CASGDRGLGETQYF	TGTGCCAGCGGCGACAGGGGGCTAGGGGAGACCCAGTACTTC
TRBJ1-2	TRBD1	NA	TRBV5-1	CASAPLALTGGANYGYTF	TGCGCCAGCGCACCATTAGCTCTGACAGGGGGAGCTAACTATGGCTACACCTTC
TRBJ1-6	NA	once	TRBV19	CASSIGREDSPLHF	TGTGCCAGTAGTATCGGCAGGGAAGATTCACCCCTCCACTTT
TRBJ2-7	TRBD2	NA	TRBV18	CASSPSAGVNGEQYF	TGTGCCAGCTCACCATCCGCGGGAGTAAACGGCGAGCAGTACTTC
TRBJ2-7	NA	NA	TRBV6-1	CASSELRNYEQYF	TGTGCCAGCAGTGAACTCCGAAACTACGAGCAGTACTTC
TRBJ1-6	NA	once	TRBV2	CASSFYRADNSPLHF	TGTGCCAGCAGTTTTTACCGGGCCGATAATTCACCCCTCCACTTT
TRBJ2-3	TRBD2	NA	TRBV4-3	CASSPWFGGSKKDTQYF	TGCGCCAGCAGCCCCTGGTTCGGGGGGAGTAAAAAAGATACGCAGTATTTT
TRBJ2-2	NA	NA	TRBV6-5	CASSYSHYSNTGELFF	TGTGCCAGCAGTTACTCGCACTACTCGAACACCGGGGAGCTGTTTTTT
TRBJ2-3	TRBD1	NA	TRBV10-3	CAISENPGQSTDTQYF	TGTGCCATCAGTGAAAATCCGGGACAGAGCACAGATACGCAGTATTTT
TRBJ1-1	TRBD1	NA	TRBV7-3	CASSHSGGKAFF	TGTGCCAGCAGTCATTCAGGGGGCAAAGCTTTCTTT
TRBJ1-3	NA	NA	TRBV7-2	CASSFQGPGNTIYF	TGTGCCAGCAGCTTTCAGGGGCCGGGAAACACCATATATTTT
TRBJ1-2	TRBD1	NA	TRBV5-1	CASSLPLGQGDGYTF	TGCGCCAGCAGCTTGCCTCTTGGACAGGGGGATGGCTACACCTTC
TRBJ1-6	TRBD1	NA	TRBV25-1	CASSDWTGNSSPLHF	TGTGCCAGCAGCGACTGGACAGGGAATAGTTCACCCCTCCACTTT
TRBJ2-1	TRBD2	NA	TRBV2	CASRDLAVYNEQFF	TGTGCCAGCAGGGACCTAGCGGTCTACAATGAGCAGTTCTTC
TRBJ1-6	NA	NA	TRBV6-5	CASSYSTPNSPLHF	TGTGCCAGCAGTTACAGTACGCCTAATTCACCCCTCCACTTT
TRBJ2-3	NA	NA	TRBV5-1	CASRVFGTQSTDTQYF	TGCGCCAGCAGAGTCTTTGGGACTCAAAGCACAGATACGCAGTATTTT
TRBJ2-7	NA	NA	TRBV18	CASSPSLGYEQYF	TGTGCCAGCTCACCAAGTCTGGGTTACGAGCAGTACTTC
TRBJ2-7	NA	NA	TRBV6-1	CASTWSPYEQYF	TGTGCCAGCACCTGGAGTCCGTACGAGCAGTACTTC
TRBJ2-1	NA	NA	TRBV15	CATSTLQGRLSSYNEQFF	TGTGCCACCAGCACCCTTCAAGGGAGATTAAGCTCCTACAATGAGCAGTTCTTC
TRBJ1-1	TRBD1	NA	TRBV27	CASSPPRTGYRGWDSEAFF	TGTGCCAGCAGTCCCCCCCGGACAGGGTATAGAGGATGGGATTCTGAAGCTTTCTTT
TRBJ2-7	NA	NA	TRBV30	CAWSTRSWGRLEDYEQYF	TGTGCCTGGAGCACTAGAAGCTGGGGGAGGCTAGAGGACTACGAGCAGTACTTC
TRBJ1-5	NA	NA	TRBV19	CASSIVMDSAAYSNQPQHF	TGTGCCAGTAGTATCGTCATGGACAGCGCGGCCTATAGCAATCAGCCCCAGCATTTT
TRBJ2-3	NA	NA	TRBV6-5	CASRRGAADTQYF	TGTGCCAGCAGGAGAGGGGCCGCAGATACGCAGTATTTT
TRBJ2-7	NA	NA	TRBV2	CASRVSYEQYF	TGTGCCAGCCGGGTGTCCTACGAGCAGTACTTC
TRBJ2-2	TRBD2	NA	TRBV18	CASSPPRPGGDTGELFF	TGTGCCAGCTCACCCCCAAGACCGGGAGGGGACACCGGGGAGCTGTTTTTT
TRBJ2-7	NA	once	TRBV4-1	CASSQLGRTPYEQYF	TGCGCCAGCAGCCAACTGGGACGGACTCCCTACGAGCAGTACTTC
TRBJ2-5	TRBD1	NA	TRBV5-6	CASSLYGTGVETQYF	TGTGCCAGCAGCTTGTATGGGACAGGGGTAGAGACCCAGTACTTC
TRBJ1-4	NA	NA	TRBV28	CASSPPVGRETNEKLFF	TGTGCCAGCAGTCCCCCCGTGGGCAGGGAAACTAATGAAAAACTGTTTTTT
TRBJ2-7	TRBD2	NA	TRBV7-6	CASSLALSGSTHEQYF	TGTGCCAGCAGCTTAGCGCTCAGCGGGAGTACCCACGAGCAGTACTTC
TRBJ1-3	TRBD1	NA	TRBV5-4	CASSKRQGVGGNTIYF	TGTGCCAGCAGCAAGAGACAGGGAGTAGGTGGAAACACCATATATTTT